This T cell receptor beta chain was obtained from a study of regulatory T cells in long-lasting Graves disease. Study-level results: Persistent Graves' patients showed less TCR diversity than newly diagnosed patients showed.

Indicated time point: newly diagnosed GD, antithyroid drugs for less than 3 months. Making the TCR library involved RNA that had been extracted from PBMCs. This clonotype has more than one count but fewer than ten. Its antigen is unknown. Library construction for TCR beta used iRepertoire HTBI primers and Arm-PCR of CDR3 regions. TCRdb re-analysed the multiplex PCR reads in MiXCR, keeping a single row per CDR3 protein. The table shows approximately 400,000 distinct CDR3 sequences, with approximately 15% occurring only once. CDR3 length: 18 amino acids. V was pared by 0 bases and J by 5 bases, with 8 bases of the junction left unmatched. The germline gives CDR1 SGHKS, CDR2 YYEKEE (reference sequence). This same sample was also part of a study on T cells in Graves' hyperthyroidism and ophthalmopathy. That paper adds: The study used the HTBI primer set for a first-round RT-PCR of the TCR CDR3.

The sample was peripheral blood mononuclear cells (PBMCs), taken at new diagnosis, from a patient treated with antithyroid drugs. J is TRBJ2-2 and V is TRBV5-5; 12 nucleotides match TRBD2. This clonotype was obtained from a woman aged 25-40 years with Graves disease. The CDR3: CASSLAPTSGRSTGELFF. In DNA, the CDR3 is TGTGCCAGCAGCTTGGCCCCGACTAGCGGGAGAAGTACCGGGGAGCTGTTTTTT.